The entry that follows covers one TCR beta chain sequence. Its matching antigen is unknown. Sequenced by immunoSEQ multiplex PCR; TCRdb stores in-frame clones only, minus some. This sample yields about 98,000 clones, of which about 83% are seen a single time; 1.4% belongs to the top ten. This record belongs to a study of graft-versus-host responses after intestinal transplantation. Study summary: Recipients underwent multivisceral, liver-intestinal, or isolated intestinal transplants. Every one of the recipients received anti-thymocyte globulin induction and afterwards took tacrolimus and steroids for around three years. General study findings and limits: Ileal or blood samples showed some GvH clones first, and such clones were also found in recipient marrow. In patients with graft-donor T cell macrochimerism, allograft graft-versus-host to host-versus-graft clonal ratios were high.

The CDR3 is 15 residues long. The germline V and J ends were trimmed by 4 bases and 7 bases, with 14 bases remaining between them. The germline V gene has CDR1 MNHEY and CDR2 SVGAGI. The J gene is TRBJ1-6, the V gene TRBV6-5; D gene uncertain. This TCR derives from a human patient who received an intestinal transplant, so some T cells may come from the graft donor. The material sequenced was PBMCs, taken 255 days after intestinal transplant. The chain's CDR3 is CASSSASRLNSPLHF. The CDR3 bases are TGTGCCAGCAGTTCGGCTTCACGACTAAATTCACCCCTCCACTTT.